These T cell receptor beta chains were read from a single sample in a study of beta chain features in type 1 diabetes. Repertoires were generated with immunoSEQ multiplex PCR, while TCRdb's copy carries only in-frame clones and drops some. The table has around 430,000 clones, roughly 31% seen once. Specimen: naive CD4+ T cells from blood. All receptors derive from a man between 18 and 35 years old in good health. Each CDR3 is given with its conserved first and last residue. Clone sizes are given selectively: once, few, many, or a class where the clone is expanded.

TRBJ2-2,NA,TRBV10-3,CAISESYQATGELFF
TRBJ2-3,few,TRBV29-1,CSVEDLNWSTSTDTQYF
TRBJ1-4,NA,TRBV30,CAWSFGGTNEKLFF
NA,NA,TRBV29-1,CSVEESYEQYF
TRBJ2-7,NA,TRBV5-1,CASSLASGPYSYEQYF
TRBJ2-1,NA,TRBV30,CAWSPGTGTYNEQFF
TRBJ2-1,few,TRBV19,CASSIQRSNEQFF
TRBJ2-7,NA,TRBV18,CASSPAGYGYEQYF
TRBJ2-7,few,TRBV5-1,CASSLTSYEQYF
TRBJ2-7,NA,TRBV9,CASSRTGIEAYEQYF
TRBJ2-4,few,TRBV11-2,CASRTLAGLNIQYF
TRBJ1-5,few,TRBV15,CATSMGLGEPQHF
TRBJ1-2,NA,TRBV30,CAWRVRTGDGYTF
TRBJ1-4,few,TRBV7-9,CASRGDRQFF
TRBJ2-1,few,TRBV30,CAWDSDPGGNEQFF
TRBJ2-2,NA,TRBV30,CAWRTENTGELFF
TRBJ2-1,few,TRBV7-6,CASSSNSGRDSYNEQFF
TRBJ2-1,NA,TRBV5-6,CASSPKTAGGIYNEQFF
TRBJ2-2,few,TRBV19,CASSIASRVGGELFF
TRBJ2-1,few,TRBV4-2,CASSQASHNEQFF
TRBJ1-2,few,TRBV30,CAWSGIIRSYTF
TRBJ1-2,few,TRBV9,CASSVGSATNYGYTF
TRBJ2-3,few,TRBV7-9,CASSLKDTQYF
TRBJ2-3,NA,TRBV27,CASTPGDTQYF
TRBJ2-7,few,TRBV28,CASMAGGWAEQYF
TRBJ1-2,few,TRBV9,CASSVGQGDYGYTF
TRBJ2-7,few,TRBV7-8,CASSFYASGSYEQYF
TRBJ2-1,few,TRBV28,CASSRPGTAYNEQFF
TRBJ2-5,few,TRBV30,CAWSKDRVGETQYF
TRBJ2-2,NA,TRBV30,CAWSKTSNGGELFF
TRBJ1-1,few,TRBV7-2,CASSSPDARTEAFF
TRBJ2-6,NA,TRBV4-3,CASSQVEESGANVLTF
TRBJ2-7,few,TRBV7-2,CASSLVGGGYEQYF
TRBJ1-1,NA,TRBV6-5,CASSSHGDTEAFF
TRBJ1-1,few,TRBV7-2,CASSLRGAGEAFF
TRBJ1-1,NA,TRBV29-1,CSVDWGGDAAFF
TRBJ2-1,NA,TRBV10-3,CAISGDPTHEQFF
TRBJ2-5,once,TRBV15,CATSRENGRAATQYF
TRBJ2-1,NA,TRBV30,CAWRTWRGASYNEQFF
TRBJ2-5,NA,TRBV28,CASSLRDSQYF
TRBJ2-3,NA,TRBV25-1,CASSASRSTDTQYF
TRBJ2-1,NA,TRBV4-1,CASSPERGLAGGVDEQFF
TRBJ2-7,few,TRBV28,CASSFAFGGSSYEQYF
TRBJ2-5,NA,TRBV9,CASSVVPGQQETQYF
TRBJ2-1,NA,TRBV12-5,CASGQGLAGVYNEQFF
TRBJ2-5,few,TRBV30,CAWSLGLGGTQYF
TRBJ2-7,NA,TRBV9,CASSVAGQSYEQYF
TRBJ2-1,few,TRBV10-3,CAISESQFGYNEQFF
TRBJ1-4,NA,TRBV29-1,CSVQPGPSEKLFF
TRBJ2-1,few,TRBV19,CASSPSYNEQFF
TRBJ2-3,NA,TRBV5-1,CASSSPGTSGSWGTDTQYF
TRBJ2-7,NA,TRBV4-1,CASSQVGRQEPYEQYF
TRBJ2-5,NA,TRBV28,CASSHRGRWTSGSSETQYF
TRBJ2-7,few,TRBV25-1,CASSDGRPSIYEQYF
TRBJ2-1,NA,TRBV5-6,CASSLDTGRYNEQFF
TRBJ2-7,NA,TRBV19,CASSGQGAAYEQYF
TRBJ1-5,few,TRBV5-1,CASSLGTANQPQHF
TRBJ2-1,NA,TRBV2,CASTPTSGSNEQFF